Included here is one T cell receptor beta chain sequence, with context. The authors obtained PBMCs from 7.5 to 10 ml of fresh peripheral blood. The data originate from a study of T cells in Graves' hyperthyroidism and ophthalmopathy. Study information: Pretreatment peripheral blood was obtained at initial diagnosis.

RNA transcripts were the template for amplifying TCR beta CDR3 regions. Carried out on the TCR CDR3, a first-round RT-PCR used the HTBI primer set. TCRdb itself ran the multiplex PCR reads through MiXCR, one entry per CDR3 protein. Of 600,000 to 800,000 distinct CDR3 sequences detected, over 35% appear once; the ten largest clones hold approximately 31%. The CDR3 contains 16 residues. V was clipped by 1 base and J by 6 bases; unmatched bases: 10. Per germline, CDR1 LGHNA and CDR2 YSLEER. The source material was blood. This chain joins TRBV4-3 and TRBJ2-7; 9 bases are a match to TRBD1. The TCR originated in a woman between 40 and 55 years old with Graves' hyperthyroidism. The CDR3 region has the DNA TGCGCCAGCAGCCAAGGGGGGGACAGGGAGGTCCCCGAGCAGTACTTC. It encodes CASSQGGDREVPEQYF.